This is a list of T cell receptor beta chains from one sample in a study of beta chain features in type 1 diabetes. The protocol was immunoSEQ multiplex PCR, while the TCRdb copy is restricted to in-frame clones and leaves out a portion. The sample records 250,000 to 300,000 clones, 8% being singletons. Sample: central memory CD4+ T cells from blood. These receptors all stem from a young woman in good health. Both conserved end residues are part of each CDR3. D genes are given only for firm matches. A clone size is listed for some rows: how often the clone was seen (once, few, many), or a class if it is expanded.

V	D	J	size	CDR3	DNA
TRBV19	TRBD1	TRBJ1-1	few	CASTLWDRAEAFF	TGTGCCAGTACCCTATGGGACAGGGCTGAAGCTTTCTTT
TRBV5-1	NA	TRBJ1-1	NA	CASSLGPGGRGDPVAFF	TGCGCCAGCAGCTTAGGTCCCGGAGGGCGCGGGGACCCGGTGGCTTTCTTT
TRBV7-9	NA	TRBJ1-2	many	CASTKTGLNYGYTF	TGTGCCAGCACTAAAACAGGGCTCAACTATGGCTACACCTTC
TRBV7-2	NA	TRBJ2-3	NA	CASSFLWQDTDTQYF	TGTGCCAGCAGCTTTCTGTGGCAGGACACAGATACGCAGTATTTT
TRBV27	TRBD1	TRBJ2-1	few	CASSSGQTYNEQFF	TGTGCCAGCAGCTCGGGACAGACCTACAATGAGCAGTTCTTC
TRBV25-1	NA	TRBJ2-3	few	CASRHQGRGDTQYF	TGTGCCAGCAGACATCAGGGGCGCGGAGATACGCAGTATTTT
TRBV29-1	TRBD1	TRBJ2-3	few	CSVQLGGQGNFADTQYF	TGCAGCGTTCAATTAGGAGGACAGGGTAATTTTGCAGATACGCAGTATTTT
TRBV7-2	NA	TRBJ2-5	few	CASNLGETQYF	TGTGCCAGCAACCTAGGGGAGACCCAGTACTTC
TRBV7-9	NA	TRBJ1-2	NA	CASSLYTGDGYGYTF	TGTGCCAGCAGCTTATACACGGGGGACGGCTATGGCTACACCTTC
TRBV28	NA	TRBJ2-5	few	CASSRTDQWRTQYF	TGTGCCAGCAGTCGGACAGATCAGTGGAGGACCCAGTACTTC
TRBV27	NA	TRBJ2-2	few	CASSFDRSTNTGELFF	TGTGCCAGCAGTTTTGACAGGTCCACGAACACCGGGGAGCTGTTTTTT
TRBV28	TRBD1	TRBJ1-2	once	CASSPDRVNGYTF	TGTGCCAGCAGCCCTGACAGGGTTAACGGCTACACCTTC
TRBV5-1	TRBD1	TRBJ2-5	once	CASQEDREQETQYF	TGCGCCAGTCAAGAGGACAGGGAACAAGAGACCCAGTACTTC
TRBV30	NA	TRBJ1-2	NA	CALQGTYGYTF	TGTGCCTTACAGGGAACCTATGGCTACACCTTC
TRBV19	NA	TRBJ1-1	few	CASKRKGIENTEAFF	TGTGCCAGTAAACGCAAGGGGATCGAGAACACTGAAGCTTTCTTT
TRBV14	NA	TRBJ2-3	few	CASSPTIGDTQYF	TGTGCCAGCAGCCCTACTATAGGAGATACGCAGTATTTT
TRBV11-2	NA	TRBJ2-3	many	CASSLPPRGTQYF	TGTGCCAGCAGCTTGCCCCCAAGGGGTACGCAGTATTTT
TRBV11-2	NA	TRBJ2-1	few	CASSSLGYRKLNEQFF	TGTGCCAGCAGCTCCCTCGGCTACCGGAAATTGAATGAGCAGTTCTTC
TRBV13	NA	TRBJ2-1	NA	CASSPRGGRSNEQFF	TGTGCCAGCAGCCCCCGGGGTGGGAGATCGAATGAGCAGTTCTTC
TRBV9	TRBD1	TRBJ2-5	NA	CASSVAGQVWETQYF	TGTGCCAGCAGCGTAGCGGGACAGGTATGGGAGACCCAGTACTTC
TRBV4-3	NA	TRBJ1-6	many	CASSSTANSPLHF	TGCGCCAGCAGTAGCACAGCTAATTCACCCCTCCACTTT
TRBV21-1	NA	TRBJ1-1	few	CASSKVPPPQGPLNTEAFF	TGTGCCAGCAGCAAAGTTCCACCACCTCAGGGGCCATTGAACACTGAAGCTTTCTTT
TRBV5-4	NA	TRBJ1-4	NA	CASSLAATRQYPTNEKLFF	TGTGCCAGCAGCTTGGCCGCGACTCGACAATACCCAACTAATGAAAAACTGTTTTTT
TRBV11-2	TRBD2	TRBJ2-3	NA	CASSLGASGMTDTQYF	TGTGCCAGCAGCTTAGGGGCTAGCGGGATGACAGATACGCAGTATTTT
TRBV5-1	NA	TRBJ2-3	few	CASSLDKGSTDTQYF	TGCGCCAGCAGCTTGGATAAGGGTTCCACAGATACGCAGTATTTT
TRBV5-8	TRBD1	TRBJ1-1	NA	CASSLTGGGLPEAFF	TGTGCCAGCAGCTTGACAGGGGGCGGTCTTCCTGAAGCTTTCTTT
TRBV5-4	NA	TRBJ1-4	NA	CASSSQGVNEKLFF	TGTGCCAGCAGCTCACAGGGTGTTAATGAAAAACTGTTTTTT
TRBV7-6	TRBD1	TRBJ1-2	few	CASSLLAGGSGYTF	TGTGCCAGCAGCTTACTGGCAGGGGGCTCTGGCTACACCTTC
TRBV5-4	TRBD1	TRBJ2-5	many	CASSLRAGGETQYF	TGTGCCAGCAGCTTGAGGGCAGGGGGAGAGACCCAGTACTTC
TRBV7-2	NA	TRBJ2-2	few	CASSLQTHRTGELFF	TGTGCCAGCAGCTTACAGACCCACCGGACCGGGGAGCTGTTTTTT
TRBV28	NA	TRBJ2-3	NA	CASTDPDTQYF	TGTGCCAGCACGGACCCAGATACGCAGTATTTT
TRBV28	NA	TRBJ2-3	NA	CASSWGTWTDTQYF	TGTGCCAGCAGTTGGGGTACATGGACAGATACGCAGTATTTT
TRBV5-1	NA	TRBJ2-1	few	CASSLLGGNEQFF	TGCGCCAGCAGCTTGCTAGGGGGCAATGAGCAGTTCTTC
TRBV18	NA	TRBJ1-3	many	CASSPPLARNTIYF	TGTGCCAGCTCACCACCGTTGGCGCGAAACACCATATATTTT
TRBV7-9	NA	TRBJ2-2	many	CGVGGELFF	TGTGGCGTCGGCGGGGAGCTGTTTTTT
TRBV12-5	NA	TRBJ2-1	NA	CASGLSLGGEQFF	TGTGCTAGTGGTTTGTCTCTAGGCGGTGAGCAGTTCTTC
TRBV14	TRBD1	TRBJ2-1	many	CASSPTGQGVFF	TGTGCCAGCAGCCCGACGGGACAGGGAGTTTTCTTC
TRBV7-2	TRBD1	TRBJ2-4	NA	CASSFRSTGQGNIQYF	TGTGCCAGCAGCTTCCGATCGACGGGACAGGGAAACATTCAGTACTTC
TRBV7-9	NA	TRBJ2-7	NA	CASSWDSYEQYF	TGTGCCAGCAGCTGGGACTCTTACGAGCAGTACTTC
TRBV4-1	TRBD1	TRBJ1-1	NA	CASSQAPGQGFAVRTEAFF	TGCGCCAGCAGCCAAGCCCCGGGACAGGGGTTCGCGGTTCGCACTGAAGCTTTCTTT
TRBV7-2	NA	TRBJ1-2	NA	CASSLNTAYGYTF	TGTGCCAGCAGCTTAAACACGGCCTATGGCTACACCTTC
TRBV18	TRBD2	TRBJ2-5	few	CASSQREYQETQYF	TGTGCCAGCTCACAGCGGGAGTATCAAGAGACCCAGTACTTC
TRBV14	NA	TRBJ1-2	NA	CASSQRARVYGYTF	TGTGCCAGCAGCCAAAGGGCCAGGGTTTATGGCTACACCTTC
TRBV29-1	NA	TRBJ2-7	NA	CSVGGGRGAYEQYF	TGCAGCGTTGGGGGTGGACGGGGCGCCTACGAGCAGTACTTC
TRBV18	TRBD2	TRBJ2-1	few	CASAGGVYNEQFF	TGTGCCAGCGCCGGGGGGGTTTACAATGAGCAGTTCTTC
TRBV11-1	NA	TRBJ2-1	few	CASSLSGSNEQFF	TGTGCCAGCAGCTTATCTGGGTCCAATGAGCAGTTCTTC
TRBV7-8	NA	TRBJ1-3	few	CASSLDAIGLKADTIYF	TGTGCCAGCAGCTTAGACGCAATCGGACTAAAGGCGGACACCATATATTTT
TRBV9	TRBD2	TRBJ2-1	NA	CASSVDVLAGNNEQFF	TGTGCCAGCAGCGTAGACGTTTTAGCGGGAAACAATGAGCAGTTCTTC
TRBV19	NA	TRBJ1-5	NA	CASKGANQPQHF	TGTGCCAGTAAAGGGGCAAATCAGCCCCAGCATTTT
TRBV28	NA	TRBJ1-5	NA	CASSPALGNQPQHF	TGTGCCAGCTCGCCGGCTCTGGGCAATCAGCCCCAGCATTTT
TRBV7-9	TRBD2	TRBJ2-1	few	CASSKLLAGEGRNEQFF	TGTGCCAGCAGCAAGCTACTAGCGGGAGAAGGCCGTAATGAGCAGTTCTTC